The 27 T cell receptor beta chains listed next were all sequenced from one sample in a study of cytomegalovirus exposure and HLA in healthy donors. PCR was performed using 60 Vbeta and 13 Jbeta primers. The assay was immunoSEQ multiplex PCR, and TCRdb's table has in-frame clones only and misses some. The repertoire holds about 120,000 clones, around 81% seen once, with less than 2.5% in the top ten. The sequencing sample was made of PBMCs. The receptors were sampled from a woman in her thirties or forties in good health and CMV-seronegative.

V and J are TRBV5-1 and TRBJ2-1; maybe TRBD2 (6 bases). Germline assignment: CDR1 SGHRS and CDR2 YFSETQ. This CDR3 is 14 amino acids long. Deletions cut 4 bases from V and 0 bases from J, with 8 bases between. The CDR3 loop is CASSRGGSYNEQFF. In DNA, the CDR3 is TGCGCCAGCAGCCGGGGAGGCTCCTACAATGAGCAGTTCTTC.

The chain has TRBV30 and TRBJ1-2; 8 nucleotides agree with TRBD1. The V gene end was trimmed by 2 bases and the J gene end by 4 bases; junction bases not matched to a gene: 6. This CDR3 comprises 14 residues. Germline lookup yields CDR1 GTSNPN and CDR2 SVGIG (reference sequence). CDR3 sequence reads: CAWSLTGVLYGYTF. In DNA form, the CDR3 reads TGTGCCTGGAGTCTGACAGGGGTCCTCTATGGCTACACCTTC. The full variable domain, with the rest looked up from reference TRBV30 and TRBJ1-2, is SQTIHQWPATLVQPVGSPLSLECTVEGTSNPNLYWYRQAAGRGLQLLFYSVGIGQISSEVPQNLSASRPQDRQFILSSKKLLLSDSGFYLCAWSLTGVLYGYTFGSGTRLTVV.

This rearrangement joins TRBV9 to TRBJ1-4; weak D call: TRBD1 (6 bases). The V gene's germline CDR1 is SGDLS and CDR2 YYNGEE. Trimming shortened V by 3 bases and J by 3 bases, and 9 bases separated the two germline ends. The CDR3 spans 14 residues. This CDR3 is CASSGGGANEKLFF. The CDR3 bases are TGTGCCAGCAGCGGAGGGGGGGCTAATGAAAAACTGTTTTTT. The full variable domain, in which reference TRBV9 and TRBJ1-4 provide the parts outside the CDR3, is DSGVTQTPKHLITATGQRVTLRCSPRSGDLSVYWYQQSLDQGLQFLIQYYNGEERAKGNILERFSAQQFPDLHSELNLSSLELGDSALYFCASSGGGANEKLFFGSGTQLSVL.

This chain uses TRBV4-2 with TRBJ2-7; 11 bases agree with TRBD1. This CDR3 region has 14 residues. V shed 0 bases and J 12 bases; nucleotides not matched to a gene: 7. Germline assignment: CDR1 LGHNA and CDR2 YNFKEQ. The chain's CDR3 is CASSQDVGDRGTYF. CDR3 nucleotide sequence: TGTGCCAGCAGCCAAGATGTAGGGGACAGGGGGACGTACTTC.

The chain recombines TRBV7-6 with TRBJ2-7; 11 nucleotides line up with TRBD2. This CDR3 has 15 amino acids. V shed 5 bases, J shed 3 bases, and the junction held 6 bases outside the gene matches. The germline CDR1 and CDR2 sequences are SGHVS and FNYEAQ. CDR3 nucleotides: TGTGCCAGCAGCCCAGGGACTAGCGGTGACTACGAGCAGTACTTC. This sequence encodes CASSPGTSGDYEQYF.

The rearrangement uses TRBV7-8 and TRBJ2-2, with D possibly matching TRBD1 (6 bases). Trimming pared 5 bases from V and 4 bases from J, leaving 17 bases between. The CDR3 extends over 16 amino acids. The germline gives CDR1 SGHVS, CDR2 FQNEAQ. The CDR3 loop is CASSVRTLGGTGELFF. The CDR3, as DNA: TGTGCCAGCAGCGTACGGACCTTAGGGGGCACCGGGGAGCTGTTTTTT.

This clone was detected once. The chain employs TRBV9 and TRBJ2-5; 7 bases fit TRBD2. Germline V gene lookup returns CDR1 SGDLS and CDR2 YYNGEE. V gave up 3 bases and J gave up 4 bases; unmatched junction bases: 18. The CDR3 covers 18 residues. The CDR3 sequence is CASSAPGPPAGIGETQYF. The CDR3, as DNA: TGTGCCAGCAGCGCCCCGGGGCCACCAGCGGGAATAGGAGAGACCCAGTACTTC.

J is TRBJ1-4 and V is TRBV2; maybe TRBD1 (5 bases). CDR3 length equals 14 residues. CDR1 is SNHLY, CDR2 FYNNEI, per germline. Trimming removed 8 bases at V and 4 bases at J, with 14 bases between. CDR3 in amino acids: CASLMDIVNEKLFF. CDR3 sequence (DNA): TGTGCCAGCCTAATGGACATAGTTAATGAAAAACTGTTTTTT.

The J gene is TRBJ2-5, the V gene TRBV7-2; weak D call: TRBD1 (6 bases). V gave up 5 bases and J gave up 5 bases, with 21 bases separating them. The germline V gene encodes CDR1 SGHTA and CDR2 FQGNSA. This CDR3 region has 16 residues. CDR3 protein: CASSTPGQKGRETQYF. Here the CDR3 DNA reads TGTGCCAGCAGCACCCCAGGACAGAAGGGCCGTGAGACCCAGTACTTC.

This sequence joins TRBV6-1 and TRBJ1-2; 8 bases match TRBD1. V was clipped by 5 bases and J by 7 bases; unmatched bases: 12. The germline V gene encodes CDR1 MNHNS and CDR2 SASEGT. This CDR3 spans 15 amino acids. The CDR3 here is CASSPQGATYSGYTF. CDR3 nucleotide sequence: TGTGCCAGCAGTCCTCAGGGGGCAACGTACTCTGGCTACACCTTC.

The chain employs TRBV7-7 and TRBJ2-3; TRBD2 matches 12 bases. Trimming at V came to 7 bases and at J to 5 bases, leaving 4 bases not matched to a gene. The length of the CDR3 is 14 residues. The V gene's germline CDR1 is SSHAT and CDR2 FNYEAQ (reference sequence). The CDR3: CASTRLAGEDTQYF. The CDR3 DNA is TGTGCCAGCACCAGACTAGCGGGGGAAGATACGCAGTATTTT.

The V gene is TRBV11-3, the J gene TRBJ1-1; D gene uncertain. The CDR3 totals 14 residues. V lost 1 base, J lost 0 bases, and 6 bases lay in between. The germline CDR1 and CDR2 sequences are SGHNT and YENEEA. In DNA, the CDR3 is TGTGCCAGCAGCTTAGGCAGTTTGAACACTGAAGCTTTCTTT. It encodes CASSLGSLNTEAFF.

V usage is TRBV10-3 and J usage is TRBJ2-5, with D possibly being TRBD1 (6 bases). The J call may be wrong; the DNA end is better matched by TRBJ2-7. The CDR3 has 10 amino acids. Looked up from germline, CDR1 is ENHRY and CDR2 is SYGVKD. CDR3 bases: TGTGCCATCCAGGGGCACGAGCAGTACTTC. It specifies CAIQGHEQYF.

This clone was observed a handful of times. Written as DNA, the CDR3 is TGCGCCAGCAGACTAGGGACAGGGACTAACTATGGCTACACCTTC. Amino acids: CASRLGTGTNYGYTF. This chain joins TRBV5-1 and TRBJ1-2; 9 bases align to TRBD1. The CDR3 has 15 residues. The germline V gene has CDR1 SGHRS and CDR2 YFSETQ. V dropped 5 bases and J dropped 0; count of bases not matched to a gene: 5.

The V and J genes are TRBV5-1 and TRBJ2-5; 7 bases map to TRBD1. CDR3 length: 16 amino acids. CDR1 is SGHRS, CDR2 YFSETQ, per germline. V trimming: 4 bases; J trimming: 2 bases; junction bases outside the gene matches: 11. CDR3 bases: TGCGCCAGCAGCGCAACAGGGGTACCGAAGCAAGAGACCCAGTACTTC. Translated: CASSATGVPKQETQYF.

The genes are TRBV6-5 and TRBJ1-2; TRBD1 matches 7 bases. Germline V gene data show CDR1 as MNHEY and CDR2 as SVGAGI. The CDR3 spans 14 residues. V lost 6 bases to trimming and J lost 3 bases; unmatched junction nucleotides: 7. The CDR3 loop is CASSPSTGYYGYTF. CDR3 nucleotide sequence: TGTGCCAGCAGCCCATCGACAGGGTACTATGGCTACACCTTC.

The gene calls are TRBV18 and TRBJ2-7; 9 bases map to TRBD1. Germline assignment: CDR1 KGHSH and CDR2 LQKENI. The CDR3 loop spans 14 amino acids. V shed 6 bases, J shed 7 bases, and the junction held 10 bases outside the gene matches. The CDR3 DNA sequence: TGTGCCAGCTCGCTCACAGGGGGCGCGGGGGAGCAGTACTTC. This translates into CASSLTGGAGEQYF.

This chain joins TRBV4-2 and TRBJ1-2; maybe TRBD1 (5 bases). Germline lookup yields CDR1 LGHNA and CDR2 YNFKEQ. This CDR3 spans 14 amino acids. Trimming removed 0 bases from V and 2 bases from J, with 7 bases in between. The CDR3 DNA reads TGTGCCAGCAGCCAAGATGACAGCAACTATGGCTACACCTTC. This translates into CASSQDDSNYGYTF.

This chain links TRBV28 with TRBJ2-5; 7 nucleotides line up with TRBD1. Germline V gene lookup returns CDR1 MDHEN and CDR2 SYDVKM. J lost 3 bases, V lost 2 bases, and 0 bases had no gene match. The CDR3 contains 13 residues. The DNA for the CDR3 is TGTGCCAGCAGTTTAACAGGGGAAGAGACCCAGTACTTC. It translates to CASSLTGEETQYF.

The J gene is TRBJ1-5, the V gene TRBV19; D is unresolved. This CDR3 has 15 residues. The V end was cut by 3 bases, the J end by 0 bases, with 9 bases between. Germline V CDR1 and CDR2: LNHDA, SQIVND (reference sequence). The CDR3 spells CASSMTRYSNQPQHF. CDR3 in DNA: TGTGCCAGTAGTATGACCAGGTATAGCAATCAGCCCCAGCATTTT.

This clone has just one count. The chain couples TRBV7-2 to TRBJ1-3; TRBD1 aligns across 10 bases. The V gene end was trimmed by 6 bases and the J gene end by 0 bases; junction bases not matched to a gene: 11. This CDR3 is built from 18 residues. CDR1 SGHTA and CDR2 FQGNSA come from the germline V gene. CDR3 DNA sequence: TGTGCCAGCAGTCCGGGACAGGGGCTATCGAGCTCTGGAAACACCATATATTTT. This sequence encodes CASSPGQGLSSSGNTIYF.

The V gene is TRBV7-9, the J gene TRBJ2-1; TRBD1 might be the D (5 bases). The length of the CDR3 is 16 residues. The V end was cut by 6 bases, the J end by 8 bases, with 23 bases between. Germline CDR1 and CDR2: SEHNR and FQNEAQ (reference sequence). CDR3 in amino acids: CASSAGFGGPVDEQFF. DNA for the CDR3: TGTGCCAGCAGTGCAGGGTTTGGCGGCCCGGTTGATGAGCAGTTCTTC.

The CDR3 region is CASTGTGGGGYTF. CDR3 coding DNA: TGTGCCAGCACCGGTACAGGGGGAGGAGGCTACACCTTC. The chain carries TRBV5-4 and TRBJ1-2, with 8 nucleotides matching TRBD1. Per germline, CDR1 SGHNT and CDR2 YYREEE (reference sequence). J lost 8 bases, V lost 6 bases, and 9 bases had no gene match. The CDR3 extends over 13 amino acids. Drawing the rest from reference TRBV5-4 and TRBJ1-2, the complete variable domain is ETGVTQSPTHLIKTRGQQVTLRCSSQSGHNTVSWYQQALGQGPQFIFQYYREEENGRGNFPPRFSGLQFPNYSSELNVNALELDDSALYLCASTGTGGGGYTFGSGTRLTVV.

V gene TRBV10-2 combines with J gene TRBJ2-7; perhaps TRBD1 as D (6 bases). The V gene's germline CDR1 is WSHSY and CDR2 SAAADI. The CDR3 spans 14 residues. The V end was cut by 0 bases, the J end by 4 bases, with 10 bases between. CDR3 protein: CASSESGAGYEQYF. CDR3 in DNA: TGCGCCAGCAGTGAGTCGGGGGCCGGGTACGAGCAGTACTTC.

This chain connects TRBV18 to TRBJ2-5; 9 nucleotides match TRBD2. Germline CDR1 is KGHSH and CDR2 is LQKENI. This CDR3 spans 16 amino acids. V lost 0 bases and J lost 0; bases outside the gene matches: 2. The CDR3, as DNA: TGTGCCAGCTCACCACCGAGCGGGGGGTACCAAGAGACCCAGTACTTC. It encodes CASSPPSGGYQETQYF.

The CDR3 DNA sequence: TGTGCCACCACCATGGGGACTAGCGGGATAGGGTCCTACAATGAGCAGTTCTTC. This gives the protein CATTMGTSGIGSYNEQFF. J is TRBJ2-1 and V is TRBV15; 13 positions agree with TRBD2. Trimming removed 7 bases from V and 1 base from J; junction bases left unmatched: 10. The CDR3 contains 18 residues. Germline V gives CDR1 LNHNV, CDR2 YYDKDF (reference sequence).

The J gene is TRBJ2-1, the V gene TRBV7-2, with TRBD1 matching 7 bases. The CDR3 loop spans 15 amino acids. Germline CDR1 reads SGHTA; CDR2 reads FQGNSA. Germline trimming cut 4 bases from V and 5 bases from J; bases unmatched to any gene: 8. CDR3 loop: CASSYPMTGNNEQFF. DNA of the CDR3: TGTGCCAGCAGCTATCCGATGACAGGGAACAATGAGCAGTTCTTC.